Following are 10 T cell receptor beta chains from one sample sequenced in a study of shared clonotypes between healthy human individuals. CD45RO-negative, CCR7-selected cells formed the naive CD8 fraction, which excluded terminally differentiated effector memory CD45RA+ cells. The assay was immunoSEQ multiplex PCR, and TCRdb's table has in-frame clones only and misses some. This sample yields about 2 million clones, of which about 95% are seen a single time; 1.2% belongs to the top ten. Sequenced material: naive CD8+ T cells sorted from blood. The receptor source for this set is a man younger than 30 in good health.

The chain joins TRBV4-1 to TRBJ2-7, with TRBD1 identical over 7 bases. Germline CDR1 is MGHRA and CDR2 is YSYEKL. The CDR3 is made up of 14 amino acids. The ends lost 4 bases at V and 4 bases at J; junction bases unmatched: 7. The CDR3 DNA reads TGCGCCAGCAGCCTTAAGAGGGACAGTTACGAGCAGTACTTC. As protein: CASSLKRDSYEQYF.

The CDR3 coding sequence is TGCAGCGTTGAAGATCTTCAATCTGGTGGGAAAGCTTTCCATCCTGAGCATCCCTACTATGGCTACACCTTC. Translation gives CSVEDLQSGGKAFHPEHPYYGYTF. The chain recombines TRBV29-1 with TRBJ1-2; D not certain. The CDR3 has 24 residues. The V end was cut by 0 bases, the J end by 3 bases, with 41 bases between. Germline V lookup: CDR1 SQVTM, CDR2 ANQGSEA.

The V and J genes are TRBV5-6 and TRBJ2-7; a weak D match, TRBD1 (6 bases). The CDR3 runs to 15 residues. Germline assignment: CDR1 SGHDT and CDR2 YYEEEE. Trimming stripped 5 bases from V and 1 base from J, with 16 bases between. CDR3: CASSSGQLESYEQYF. The CDR3, as DNA: TGTGCCAGCAGTTCAGGACAGCTGGAGTCCTACGAGCAGTACTTC.

The chain recombines TRBV4-1 with TRBJ1-4, with 9 bases lining up with TRBD1. The CDR3 length is 15 residues. The germline CDR1 and CDR2 sequences are MGHRA and YSYEKL. V lost 6 bases and J lost 7; bases outside the gene matches: 9. The CDR3 nucleotides are TGCGCCAGCAGACAAACAGGGGGCTTAAGTGAAAAACTGTTTTTT. Translated, it gives CASRQTGGLSEKLFF.

V and J are TRBV6-5 and TRBJ1-1; 7 positions match TRBD1. Per the germline V gene, CDR1 is MNHEY and CDR2 is SVGAGI. CDR3 length: 14 amino acids. Unmatched junction bases numbered 4, after V lost 5 bases and J lost 1 base. As DNA, the CDR3 is TGTGCCAGCAGTCGCGACAGGGCGAACACTGAAGCTTTCTTT. It is translated as CASSRDRANTEAFF.

This chain links TRBV6-1 with TRBJ2-3; 9 nucleotides match TRBD2. Trimming at V came to 2 bases and at J to 1 base, leaving 7 bases not matched to a gene. The CDR3 loop spans 17 amino acids. Germline V lookup: CDR1 MNHNS, CDR2 SASEGT. DNA for the CDR3: TGTGCCAGCAGTGAAAGGACTAGCGCCTGGGGCACAGATACGCAGTATTTT. Protein: CASSERTSAWGTDTQYF.

J is TRBJ2-2 and V is TRBV7-8, with D maybe TRBD1 (5 bases). CDR1 is SGHVS and CDR2 is FQNEAQ in the germline V gene. The CDR3 loop spans 13 amino acids. Trimming took 4 bases from V and 6 from J, leaving 9 bases between them. The CDR3 is CASSSGSPGELFF. For the CDR3, the DNA is TGTGCCAGCAGCTCAGGGTCCCCCGGGGAGCTGTTTTTT.

The chain employs TRBV6-1 and TRBJ2-7; 9 bases agree with TRBD1. Germline V gene lookup returns CDR1 MNHNS and CDR2 SASEGT. This CDR3 spans 12 amino acids. The J segment lost 3 bases and the V segment lost 6 bases, leaving 0 bases of the junction unmatched. The CDR3 protein is CASRTGGYEQYF. The CDR3 nucleotides read TGTGCCAGCAGGACAGGGGGCTACGAGCAGTACTTC.

The V call is TRBV4-1, the J call TRBJ2-3, with TRBD2 matching 8 bases. Germline CDR1 is MGHRA and CDR2 is YSYEKL. This CDR3 has 17 amino acids. Losses at the gene ends were 4 bases for V and 2 bases for J; bases not matched to a gene: 11. CDR3 sequence (DNA): TGCGCCAGCAGCCCCGGCGGTAGCGGGGTGTTCACAGATACGCAGTATTTT. Its translation is CASSPGGSGVFTDTQYF.

The chain joins TRBV7-9 to TRBJ1-3; 7 positions agree with TRBD1. Germline CDR1 SEHNR, CDR2 FQNEAQ (reference sequence). This CDR3 has 17 residues. The V gene end was trimmed by 8 bases and the J gene end by 3 bases; junction bases not matched to a gene: 16. The CDR3 region is CASATPGGTAYGNTIYF. In DNA, the CDR3 is TGTGCCAGCGCTACTCCCGGCGGGACAGCGTATGGAAACACCATATATTTT. The complete variable domain, with remaining parts taken from reference TRBV7-9 and TRBJ1-3, reads DTGVSQNPRHKITKRGQNVTFRCDPISEHNRLYWYRQTLGQGPEFLTYFQNEAQLEKSRLLSDRFSAERPKGSFSTLEIQRTEQGDSAMYLCASATPGGTAYGNTIYFGEGSWLTVV.